A selection of T cell receptor beta chains follows, all from one sample in a study of control samples from healthy donors and cancer patients. Data came from immunoSEQ multiplex PCR; TCRdb stores just in-frame clones and leaves some out. The table includes 30,000 to 40,000 clones, more than 85% detected once. Sequenced: PBMCs. Receptor source: a woman in her forties with lung cancer. Each CDR3 is given with its conserved first and last residue. D genes are given only for firm matches. The size field is filled for only some rows; it gives once, few, many or a size class.

clone size: -
J gene: TRBJ1-5
V gene: TRBV28
D gene: -
CDR3 DNA: TGTGCCAGCAGTCGGTACCTCGGGGTCCAGCCCCAGCATTTT
CDR3 protein: CASSRYLGVQPQHF

clone size: -
J gene: TRBJ1-2
V gene: TRBV6-5
D gene: TRBD1
CDR3 DNA: TGTGCCAGCAAGGACAGGACCAACTATGGCTACACCTTC
CDR3 protein: CASKDRTNYGYTF

clone size: -
J gene: TRBJ1-2
V gene: TRBV2
D gene: -
CDR3 DNA: TGTGCCAGCAGTGAAGCACTATCGACGGGACAATCTTATGGCTACACCTTC
CDR3 protein: CASSEALSTGQSYGYTF

clone size: -
J gene: TRBJ1-1
V gene: TRBV5-4
D gene: TRBD1
CDR3 DNA: TGTGCCAGCAGCAGGGACAGGGACGGTGAAGCTTTCTTT
CDR3 protein: CASSRDRDGEAFF

clone size: -
J gene: TRBJ1-2
V gene: TRBV27
D gene: TRBD1
CDR3 DNA: TGTGCCAGCAGGCAGGGGGCGCAAGGCGGCTACACCTTC
CDR3 protein: CASRQGAQGGYTF

clone size: medium-sized
J gene: TRBJ2-6
V gene: TRBV3-1/TRBV3-2
D gene: -
CDR3 DNA: TGTGCCAGCAGCCGATCGGCTGTTGGGGCCAACGTCCTGACTTTC
CDR3 protein: CASSRSAVGANVLTF

clone size: -
J gene: TRBJ2-3
V gene: TRBV9
D gene: TRBD1
CDR3 DNA: TGTGCCAGCAGCAAACTCGGGACAGTTGATACGCAGTATTTT
CDR3 protein: CASSKLGTVDTQYF

clone size: -
J gene: TRBJ2-3
V gene: TRBV27
D gene: -
CDR3 DNA: TGTGCCAGCAGTTTTGTCGGGGGTGGGGGGGATACGCAGTATTTT
CDR3 protein: CASSFVGGGGDTQYF

clone size: few
J gene: TRBJ1-1
V gene: TRBV7-2
D gene: -
CDR3 DNA: TGTGCCAGCAGCTTAGGGGTCATGAACACTGAAGCTTTCTTT
CDR3 protein: CASSLGVMNTEAFF

clone size: -
J gene: TRBJ1-1
V gene: TRBV19
D gene: -
CDR3 DNA: TGTGCCAGTAGTATAAAGGGGTCGAACACTGAAGCTTTCTTT
CDR3 protein: CASSIKGSNTEAFF

clone size: once
J gene: TRBJ1-2
V gene: TRBV7-2
D gene: TRBD1
CDR3 DNA: TGTGCCAGCAGCTTAGATTACAGGGGAAACTATGGCTACACCTTC
CDR3 protein: CASSLDYRGNYGYTF

clone size: -
J gene: TRBJ2-5
V gene: TRBV11-3
D gene: TRBD2
CDR3 DNA: TGTGCCAGCAGCTTAGTTCCGGGACTAGCGGGGGGCCAAGAGACCCAGTACTTC
CDR3 protein: CASSLVPGLAGGQETQYF

clone size: once
J gene: TRBJ1-2
V gene: TRBV6-5
D gene: -
CDR3 DNA: TGTGCCAGGGGGGAGGTTTGGGTGGATGGCTACACCTTC
CDR3 protein: CARGEVWVDGYTF

clone size: -
J gene: TRBJ1-5
V gene: TRBV28
D gene: TRBD1
CDR3 DNA: TGTGCCAGCACAGACAGGGAATCTGGCAATCAGCCCCAGCATTTT
CDR3 protein: CASTDRESGNQPQHF

clone size: -
J gene: TRBJ2-2
V gene: TRBV30
D gene: -
CDR3 DNA: TGTGCCTGGAGTTCGGGCGCCGGGGAGCTGTTTTTT
CDR3 protein: CAWSSGAGELFF

clone size: -
J gene: TRBJ1-2
V gene: TRBV7-9
D gene: -
CDR3 DNA: TGTGCCAGCAGCGTCGACGGATATGGCTACACCTTC
CDR3 protein: CASSVDGYGYTF

clone size: -
J gene: TRBJ1-1
V gene: TRBV19
D gene: -
CDR3 DNA: TGTGCCAGTATCCGGGGGGGGGCCGCTGGTCCGAGAAACACTGAAGCTTTCTTT
CDR3 protein: CASIRGGAAGPRNTEAFF

clone size: -
J gene: TRBJ2-5
V gene: TRBV11-3
D gene: TRBD1
CDR3 DNA: TGTGCCAGCAGCTTAGGGGACAGGCCCCCTCAAGAGACCCAGTACTTC
CDR3 protein: CASSLGDRPPQETQYF

clone size: -
J gene: TRBJ2-7
V gene: TRBV5-1
D gene: -
CDR3 DNA: TGCGCCAGCAGCTTGCAGGGTGTCACCTACGAGCAGTACTTC
CDR3 protein: CASSLQGVTYEQYF

clone size: -
J gene: TRBJ1-2
V gene: TRBV6-4
D gene: TRBD1
CDR3 DNA: TGTGCCAGCAGTAATGACAGGGGGGATCGCTACACCTTC
CDR3 protein: CASSNDRGDRYTF

clone size: -
J gene: TRBJ2-5
V gene: TRBV10-3
D gene: TRBD2
CDR3 DNA: TGTGCCATCAGTGAGTCATTGGGCAGCGGGGGAGGAGACCAAGAGACCCAGTACTTC
CDR3 protein: CAISESLGSGGGDQETQYF

clone size: -
J gene: TRBJ2-2
V gene: TRBV24-1
D gene: -
CDR3 DNA: TGTGCCACCAGTGATCCAGACTCTGCGAACACCGGGGAGCTGTTTTTT
CDR3 protein: CATSDPDSANTGELFF

clone size: -
J gene: TRBJ1-4
V gene: TRBV5-6
D gene: -
CDR3 DNA: TGTGCCAGCACCTCCGGGACCAAACTGTTTTTT
CDR3 protein: CASTSGTKLFF

clone size: -
J gene: TRBJ1-1
V gene: TRBV19
D gene: -
CDR3 DNA: TGTGCCAGTAGAGAGGGGGAGGAAAACACTGAAGCTTTCTTT
CDR3 protein: CASREGEENTEAFF